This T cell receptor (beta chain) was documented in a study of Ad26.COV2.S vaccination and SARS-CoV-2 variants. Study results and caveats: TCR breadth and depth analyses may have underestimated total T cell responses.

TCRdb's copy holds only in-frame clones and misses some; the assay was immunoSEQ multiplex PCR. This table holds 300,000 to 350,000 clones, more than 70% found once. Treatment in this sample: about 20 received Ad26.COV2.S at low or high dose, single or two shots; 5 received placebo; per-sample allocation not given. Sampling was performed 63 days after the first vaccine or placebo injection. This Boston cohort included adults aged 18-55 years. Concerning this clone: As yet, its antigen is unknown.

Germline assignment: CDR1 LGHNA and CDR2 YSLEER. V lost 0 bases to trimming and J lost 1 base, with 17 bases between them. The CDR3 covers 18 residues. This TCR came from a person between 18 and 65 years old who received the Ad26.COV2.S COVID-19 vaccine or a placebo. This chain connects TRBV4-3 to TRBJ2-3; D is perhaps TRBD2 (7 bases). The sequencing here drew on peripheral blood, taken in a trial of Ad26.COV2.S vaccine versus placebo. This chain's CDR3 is CASSQDWVSGGRTDTQYF. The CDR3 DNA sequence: TGCGCCAGCAGCCAAGATTGGGTATCCGGGGGGCGCACAGATACGCAGTATTTT.